This TCR beta chain was identified during a study of response to subunit inactivated influenza vaccine. Notes on the study in general: With each seasonal influenza vaccination, the authors suggested, few new T cells are recruited.

This clonotype was counted between two and nine times. The target antigen is unknown. TCRdb itself ran the RT-PCR reads through MiXCR, one entry per CDR3 protein. Of more than 700,000 distinct CDR3 sequences in the sample, 21% were seen once. The sample was PBMCs from blood, taken 5 to 6 days after vaccination. This receptor was identified in a man aged 50 to 60 who received an inactivated influenza vaccine.

CDR3 sequence (DNA): TGCAGTGCCGGGGCCTCTGGAAACACCATATATTTT. It translates to CSAGASGNTIYF. The rearrangement links TRBV20-1 to TRBJ1-3; D is perhaps TRBD1 (5 bases). There are 12 residues in the CDR3. CDR1 is DFQATT and CDR2 is SNEGSKA in the germline V gene (reference sequence). V dropped 6 bases and J dropped 0 bases, with 6 bases sitting between them.